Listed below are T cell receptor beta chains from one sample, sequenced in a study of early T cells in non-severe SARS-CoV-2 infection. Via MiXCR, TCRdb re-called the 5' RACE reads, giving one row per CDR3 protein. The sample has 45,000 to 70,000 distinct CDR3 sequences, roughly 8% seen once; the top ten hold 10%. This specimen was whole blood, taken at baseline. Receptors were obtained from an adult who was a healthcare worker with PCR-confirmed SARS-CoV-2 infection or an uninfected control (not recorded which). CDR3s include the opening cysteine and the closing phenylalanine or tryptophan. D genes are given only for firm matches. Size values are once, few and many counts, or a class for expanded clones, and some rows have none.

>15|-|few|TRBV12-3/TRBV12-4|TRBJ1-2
TGTGCCAGCAGTTTAGAACAGGGTGGAAACTATGGCTACACCTTC
CASSLEQGGNYGYTF
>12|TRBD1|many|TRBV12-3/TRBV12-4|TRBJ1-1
TGTGCCAGCAGCCAAGGACAGGGGAGAGCTTTCTTT
CASSQGQGRAFF
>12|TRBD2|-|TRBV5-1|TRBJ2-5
TGCGCCAGCAGCCGAGCGGGGGAGACCCAGTACTTC
CASSRAGETQYF
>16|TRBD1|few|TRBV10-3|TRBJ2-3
TGTGCCATCAGTCCGGGACAGGGGGCGTCTGCAGATACGCAGTATTTT
CAISPGQGASADTQYF
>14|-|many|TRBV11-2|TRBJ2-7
TGTGCCAGCAGCCCACGTGGGGGAGCCTACGAGCAGTACTTC
CASSPRGGAYEQYF
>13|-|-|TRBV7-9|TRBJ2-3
TGTGCCAGCAGCTTAACTACCCCGGATACGCAGTATTTT
CASSLTTPDTQYF
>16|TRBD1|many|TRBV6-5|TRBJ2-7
TGTGCCAGCAGTTACCCGATAGGACAGGGGTATACCGAGCAGTACTTC
CASSYPIGQGYTEQYF
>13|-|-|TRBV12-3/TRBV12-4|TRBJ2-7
TGTGCCAGCAGCAAAGGGGCTAGCTACGAGCAGTACTTC
CASSKGASYEQYF
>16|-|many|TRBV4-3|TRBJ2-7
TGCGCCAGCAGCCAAGACGCAGATACCCGCTTTTACGAGCAGTACTTC
CASSQDADTRFYEQYF
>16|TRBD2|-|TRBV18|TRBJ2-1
TGTGCCAGCTCACCGTTAGCGGGATATACCTACAATGAGCAGTTCTTC
CASSPLAGYTYNEQFF
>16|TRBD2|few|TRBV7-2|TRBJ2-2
TGTGCCAGCAGCTTGGGAACGGGAGGGATAACCGGGGAGCTGTTTTTT
CASSLGTGGITGELFF
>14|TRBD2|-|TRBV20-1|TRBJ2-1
TGCAGTGCTAGCGCACTAGCGCTAGGGAATGAGCAGTTCTTC
CSASALALGNEQFF
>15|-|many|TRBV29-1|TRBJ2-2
TGCAGCGTTGAGGCAGGGCCGATCGACACCGGGGAGCTGTTTTTT
CSVEAGPIDTGELFF
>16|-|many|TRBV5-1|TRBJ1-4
TGCGCCAGCAGCCCGGGGACGGTTGCAACTAATGAAAAACTGTTTTTT
CASSPGTVATNEKLFF
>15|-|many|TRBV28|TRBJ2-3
TGTGCCAGCAGTTTCCTTGGACGGAGCACAGATACGCAGTATTTT
CASSFLGRSTDTQYF